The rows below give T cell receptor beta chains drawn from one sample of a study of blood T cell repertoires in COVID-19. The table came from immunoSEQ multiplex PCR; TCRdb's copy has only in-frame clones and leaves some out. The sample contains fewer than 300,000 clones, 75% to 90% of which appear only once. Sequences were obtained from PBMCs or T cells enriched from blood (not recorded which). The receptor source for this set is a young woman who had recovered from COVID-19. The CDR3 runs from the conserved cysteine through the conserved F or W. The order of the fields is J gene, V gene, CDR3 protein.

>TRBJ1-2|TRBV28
CASTSGQANYGYTF
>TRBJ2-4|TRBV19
CASSIVGGLDIQYF
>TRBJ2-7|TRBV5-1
CASSRDREVGRSYEQYF
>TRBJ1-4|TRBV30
CAWRAGGAGNEKLFF
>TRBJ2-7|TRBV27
CASSPGLYSSYEQYF
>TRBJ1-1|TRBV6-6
CASSYSTGSFNTEAFF
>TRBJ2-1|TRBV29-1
CSVSMGGVYNEQFF
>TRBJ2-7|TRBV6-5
CASSYSSLASYEQYF
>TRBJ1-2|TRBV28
CASSQQWTGHNYGYTF
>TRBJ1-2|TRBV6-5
CASRRRTDPNYGYTF
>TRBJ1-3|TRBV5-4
CASSLQGIGSWGNTIYF
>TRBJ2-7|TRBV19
CASSDRDRGGYEQYF
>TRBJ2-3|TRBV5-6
CASSLAQGRRTDTQYF
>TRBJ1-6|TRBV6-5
CASYGADRGRSPLHF
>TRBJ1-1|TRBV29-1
CSIRREYEEGAFF
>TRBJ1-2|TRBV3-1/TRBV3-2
CASSPVMTAPGNYGYTF
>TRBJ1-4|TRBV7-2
CASSLQGATNEKLFF
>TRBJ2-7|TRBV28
CASSFPISLTGSSYEQYF
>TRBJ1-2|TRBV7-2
CASGAGRGARGYTF
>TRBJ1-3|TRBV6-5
CASSSTWTGSGNTIYF
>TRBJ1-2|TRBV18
CASSPSKENYGYTF
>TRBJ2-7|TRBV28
CASNPGQKGYEQYF
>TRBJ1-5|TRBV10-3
CAIRFAENQPQHF
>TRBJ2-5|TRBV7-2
CASSLVFTRTGGMAQYF
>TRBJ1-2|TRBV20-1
CSAATGYGYTF
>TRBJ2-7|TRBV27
CASSLSMNRGLAGVGEQYF
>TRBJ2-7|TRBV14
CASSQQEEGQGYLSYEQYF
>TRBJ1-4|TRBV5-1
CASSGERKANEKLFF
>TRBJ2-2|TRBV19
CASTGDRGGTGELFF
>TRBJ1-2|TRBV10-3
CAISAKHPGDYGYTF
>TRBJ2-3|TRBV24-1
CATEGTSAGDTQYF
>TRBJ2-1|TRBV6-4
CASSDSPSSGGANEQFF
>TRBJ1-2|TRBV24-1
CATSDPGTGDYGYTF
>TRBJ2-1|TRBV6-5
CASSSQDKVGYNEQFF
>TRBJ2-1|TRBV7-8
CASSLEASGSYNEQFF
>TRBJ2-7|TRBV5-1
CASSLGAGSSYEQYF
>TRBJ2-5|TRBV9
CASSVPGETQYF
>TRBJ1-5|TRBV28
CASKTTAGQGQVQPQHF
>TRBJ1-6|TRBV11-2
CASSQGTSRGSPLHF
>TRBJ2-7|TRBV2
CASSEYGQYF
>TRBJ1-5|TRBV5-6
CASSLAGGRQPQHF